This is a list of T cell receptor beta chains from one sample in a study of a mutant IDH1 vaccine in newly diagnosed glioma. Their recognized antigens are unknown. Libraries were prepared by immunoSEQ multiplex PCR; TCRdb keeps only in-frame clonotypes and omits some of them. The table includes approximately 35,000 clones, roughly three fifths detected once. The sample here was PBMCs, taken from a glioma patient whose treatment included an IDH1 peptide vaccine. The receptors come from a young woman with glioma. CDR3s include the opening cysteine and the closing phenylalanine or tryptophan. The order of the fields is J gene, clone size, V gene, D gene, CDR3 DNA, CDR3 protein. D genes are given only for firm matches. Clone size is shown for a subset of rows, as once, few, many or a class of expanded clone.

>TRBJ2-7|-|TRBV6-1|TRBD1
TGTGCCAGCGCCCTGGGACAGACCTACGAGCAGTACTTC
CASALGQTYEQYF
>TRBJ1-3|-|TRBV18|-
TGTGCCAGCTCACCACCGAATAATTTCGCAGGAGGCTTCTCTGGAAACACCATATATTTT
CASSPPNNFAGGFSGNTIYF
>TRBJ2-3|-|TRBV2|-
TGTGCCGGCCGGACAGTTAGCACAGATACGCAGTATTTT
CAGRTVSTDTQYF
>TRBJ1-6|few|TRBV7-8|-
TGTGCCAGCAGCAGCAGATCCTATAATTCACCCCTCCACTTT
CASSSRSYNSPLHF
>TRBJ1-4|-|TRBV27|-
TGTGCCAGCAGTTTCTTGGGGGAAAAACTGTTTTTT
CASSFLGEKLFF
>TRBJ1-5|few|TRBV30|-
TGTGCCTGGAGTGAGGGCAATCAGCCCCAGCATTTT
CAWSEGNQPQHF
>TRBJ1-5|-|TRBV5-6|-
TGTGCCAGCAGCAATAGTGATCAGCCCCAGCATTTT
CASSNSDQPQHF
>TRBJ2-7|-|TRBV19|-
TGTGCCAGTAGTATAGCTGATTCCTACGAGCAGTACTTC
CASSIADSYEQYF
>TRBJ2-5|-|TRBV7-8|TRBD2
TGTGCCAGCAGCCCGGGGGGGGAAGAGACCCAGTACTTC
CASSPGGEETQYF
>TRBJ1-4|-|TRBV18|TRBD1
TGTGCCAGCTCACCAGCTTGGACAGGTTCGAATGAAAAACTGTTTTTT
CASSPAWTGSNEKLFF
>TRBJ2-7|-|TRBV11-3|TRBD2
TGTGCCAGCAGCTTAGAGATTAGCGGGGGGGACTCCTACGAGCAGTACTTC
CASSLEISGGDSYEQYF
>TRBJ1-1|-|TRBV5-6|-
TGTGCCAGCAGCTTGGGGGGCGGATATTACACTGAAGCTTTCTTT
CASSLGGGYYTEAFF
>TRBJ1-1|few|TRBV18|-
TGTGCCAGCTCACAACCGGGGAACACTGAAGCTTTCTTT
CASSQPGNTEAFF
>TRBJ1-1|-|TRBV11-3|TRBD1
TGTGCCAGCAGCGTGGGACAGCCGAACACTGAAGCTTTCTTT
CASSVGQPNTEAFF
>TRBJ2-1|-|TRBV28|TRBD1
TGTGCCAGCAGTGGGGGGACAGGGGGATCGAGCTCCTACAATGAGCAGTTCTTC
CASSGGTGGSSSYNEQFF
>TRBJ1-5|few|TRBV19|TRBD1
TGTGCCAGTAGTATTAACCGGGACAGCGCAAATCAGCCCCAGCATTTT
CASSINRDSANQPQHF
>TRBJ1-5|few|TRBV30|-
TGTGCCTGGAGTTATGGGCCTAGCAATCAGCCCCAGCATTTT
CAWSYGPSNQPQHF
>TRBJ2-7|-|TRBV15|TRBD2
TGTGCCACCAGCAGAACCGGGACTAGCAGCCCCTACGAGCAGTACTTC
CATSRTGTSSPYEQYF
>TRBJ2-1|once|TRBV19|TRBD1
TGTGCCAGTAGTTACCGGGACAGGTTAAATGAGCAGTTCTTC
CASSYRDRLNEQFF
>TRBJ1-6|-|TRBV2|TRBD1
TGTGCCAGCAGCCGGGACAGAGGGGGGAATTCACCCCTCCACTTT
CASSRDRGGNSPLHF
>TRBJ2-5|once|TRBV10-3|-
TGTGCCATCAGTGAGTCCGGGCTGGGGGCTGGAGAGACCCAGTACTTC
CAISESGLGAGETQYF
>TRBJ1-5|once|TRBV5-3|TRBD1
TGTGCCAGAAGCCCTCAGACAGGGACTAGTCAGCCCCAGCATTTT
CARSPQTGTSQPQHF
>TRBJ1-2|few|TRBV19|-
TGTGCCAGTAGTATAGATTCAGCAGAAGGGTATGGCTACACCTTC
CASSIDSAEGYGYTF
>TRBJ2-6|-|TRBV14|-
TGTGCCAGCAGCTCACGCCAGGGATTCTCTGGGGCCAACGTCCTGACTTTC
CASSSRQGFSGANVLTF
>TRBJ2-5|-|TRBV5-1|-
TGCGCCAGCAGCTTGGGGCCAGGGAACACAGAGACCCAGTACTTC
CASSLGPGNTETQYF
>TRBJ2-1|-|TRBV11-3|-
TGTGCCAGCAGCTCCCGGGACCTTCTGCATGAGCAGTTCTTC
CASSSRDLLHEQFF
>TRBJ2-1|-|TRBV28|-
TGTGCCAGCAGTTTCCGGATGGGGAATGAGCAGTTCTTC
CASSFRMGNEQFF
>TRBJ1-5|few|TRBV6-1|-
TGTGCCAGCAGTGATAGAGGGGAGCGCAATCAGCCCCAGCATTTT
CASSDRGERNQPQHF
>TRBJ2-7|-|TRBV10-3|TRBD1
TGTGCCATCAGTGAGAAAGGAACAGGGGACGAGCAGTACTTC
CAISEKGTGDEQYF
>TRBJ2-7|-|TRBV18|TRBD2
TGTGCCAGCTCACCACCGAGCGGGGGGGCTAAAGAGCAGTACTTC
CASSPPSGGAKEQYF
>TRBJ2-7|few|TRBV7-9|-
TGTGCCAGCAGCGCCGATGACCGACTTTTGGACGAGCAGTACTTC
CASSADDRLLDEQYF
>TRBJ1-4|-|TRBV2|TRBD1
TGTGCCAGCAGTACACAGGGGGCGAGGGAAAAACTGTTTTTT
CASSTQGAREKLFF
>TRBJ2-3|few|TRBV28|TRBD1
TGTGCCAGCAGTTTGGGACAGGACCACTCCAGCACAGATACGCAGTATTTT
CASSLGQDHSSTDTQYF
>TRBJ2-5|-|TRBV5-1|-
TGCGCCAGCAGCGACCGAAGGAGTGGGGCGGGAGAGACCCAGTACTTC
CASSDRRSGAGETQYF